These T cell receptor beta chains were read from a single sample in a study of shared clonotypes between healthy human individuals. Produced via immunoSEQ multiplex PCR; TCRdb's table is partial and in-frame only. Of millions of clones in the sample, 95% were seen once. Material: naive CD4+ T cells sorted from blood. The receptors here all came from a man younger than 35 in good health. CDR3s include the opening cysteine and the closing phenylalanine or tryptophan. The order of the fields is D gene, clone size, J gene, V gene, CDR3 DNA, CDR3 protein. The D gene is left open where the match is weak. For some rows the clone size is stated as once, few or many, or as a class when expanded; others skip it.

TRBD2 - TRBJ2-3 TRBV7-3 TGTGCCAGCAGCTTAAGCACTAGCGGGGGGAGCACAGATACGCAGTATTTT CASSLSTSGGSTDTQYF
TRBD1 many TRBJ1-6 TRBV5-4 TGTGCCAGCAGCTTAAACAGGGGAAATTCACCCCTCCACTTT CASSLNRGNSPLHF
TRBD1 - TRBJ1-1 TRBV6-4 TGTGCCAGCAGTGACACGTCCCGACAGGGGTCCCCTGAAGCTTTCTTT CASSDTSRQGSPEAFF
TRBD1 - TRBJ2-3 TRBV5-1 TGCGCCAGCAGCTTGCTCTTGGGACAGGGTAGTACAGATACGCAGTATTTT CASSLLLGQGSTDTQYF
- - TRBJ2-3 TRBV11-2 TGTGCCAGCAGCTCGGATGGCCTCTTGCTAGATACGCAGTATTTT CASSSDGLLLDTQYF
TRBD1 - TRBJ1-1 TRBV7-3 TGTGCCAGCAGACCATCCGGGACAGTGAACACTGAAGCTTTCTTT CASRPSGTVNTEAFF
TRBD1 - TRBJ1-4 TRBV5-1 TGCGCCAGCAGCCCCAGACAGGGCGAAAAACTGTTTTTT CASSPRQGEKLFF
TRBD1 - TRBJ1-1 TRBV28 TGTGCCAGCAGACCGGGACAGGGGGCTTTAAACACTGAAGCTTTCTTT CASRPGQGALNTEAFF
TRBD2 - TRBJ2-3 TRBV7-9 TGTGCCAGCAGCCGTTTGACTAGCGGGAGGGCCAAAACAGATACGCAGTATTTT CASSRLTSGRAKTDTQYF
- - TRBJ2-7 TRBV11-2 TGTGCCAGCAGCTTCCCCCTGGAGGGTCGCGAGCAGTACTTC CASSFPLEGREQYF
- - TRBJ1-4 TRBV28 TGTGCCAGCAGACCTACAGGTTCAGGTGAAAAACTGTTTTTT CASRPTGSGEKLFF
- once TRBJ2-7 TRBV7-8 TGTGCCAGCAGCTTCTCGGGGGACGGACGAAGCTACGAGCAGTACTTC CASSFSGDGRSYEQYF
TRBD1 - TRBJ2-3 TRBV28 TGTGCCAGCAGTTCAACAGGGGGTGGTGTTTGGCCAGATACGCAGTATTTT CASSSTGGGVWPDTQYF
- many TRBJ2-3 TRBV5-1 TGCGCCAGCAGCGGGCGGGGCACAGATACGCAGTATTTT CASSGRGTDTQYF
TRBD2 - TRBJ2-7 TRBV27 TGTGCCAGCAGTTTCTACCCCGGGTACACTAGCGGTCCCTACGAGCAGTACTTC CASSFYPGYTSGPYEQYF
- - TRBJ2-2 TRBV9 TGTGCCAGCAGCGTAGATACAGGTAACACCGGGGAGCTGTTTTTT CASSVDTGNTGELFF
TRBD1 - TRBJ2-3 TRBV15 TGTGCCACCAGCAGGGACAGGGGCACAGATACGCAGTATTTT CATSRDRGTDTQYF
- - TRBJ1-2 TRBV2 TGTGCCAGCAGCGTACTGAACTATGGCTACACCTTC CASSVLNYGYTF
TRBD1 - TRBJ1-3 TRBV9 TGTGCCAGCAGCAAGCGACAGGGGGGAAACACCATATATTTT CASSKRQGGNTIYF
- - TRBJ2-5 TRBV30 TGTGCCTGGAGTTCGGACCTGTGGCAGTACTTC CAWSSDLWQYF
- - TRBJ2-5 TRBV2 TGTGCCAGCAGCACAGGATTCCAAGAGACCCAGTACTTC CASSTGFQETQYF
TRBD1 - TRBJ2-7 TRBV19 TGTGCCAGTAGTCCGGTGGACAGGGACAGCGCCGAGCAGTACTTC CASSPVDRDSAEQYF
TRBD1 - TRBJ1-5 TRBV6-1 TGTGCCAGCAGTGACCAGGGGGCCCATCAGCCCCAGCATTTT CASSDQGAHQPQHF
- - TRBJ2-5 TRBV4-1 TGCGCCAGCAGCCAAGAGCGGCCAGAGACCCAGTACTTC CASSQERPETQYF
- - TRBJ2-5 TRBV7-9 TGTGCCAGCAGCTTTTTAGGGCGGGAGACCCAGTACTTC CASSFLGRETQYF
TRBD2 - TRBJ2-2 TRBV11-3 TGTGCCAGCAGCTTGGGACTATCTGGCACCGGGGAGCTGTTTTTT CASSLGLSGTGELFF
TRBD1 - TRBJ1-1 TRBV7-9 TGTGCCCTAAGTAGAGGACAGGGGGCAAGAACTGAAGCTTTCTTT CALSRGQGARTEAFF
- - TRBJ2-2 TRBV6-8 TGTGCCAGCAGGTCTCCGGCCGGGGAGCTGTTTTTT CASRSPAGELFF
- - TRBJ1-3 TRBV4-1 TGCGCCAGCAGCCAAGAGCCTGGGGCGGGAAACACCATATATTTT CASSQEPGAGNTIYF
TRBD1 - TRBJ2-3 TRBV5-1 TGCGCCAGCAGCTCGGGACAGGGAAAGGGGACAGATACGCAGTATTTT CASSSGQGKGTDTQYF
- - TRBJ1-4 TRBV5-4 TGTGCCAGCAGCTCTCCCGCGTGGGGCGAAAAACTGTTTTTT CASSSPAWGEKLFF
TRBD2 - TRBJ2-7 TRBV14 TGTGCCAGCAGCCGACTATCTACTAGCGAATCCTACGAGCAGTACTTC CASSRLSTSESYEQYF
- - TRBJ1-5 TRBV18 TGTGCCAGCTCACCACCGCAAGGGCAGCCCCAGCATTTT CASSPPQGQPQHF
TRBD1 - TRBJ2-2 TRBV5-6 TGTGCCAGCACCGGACAGGGGCGCACCGGGGAGCTGTTTTTT CASTGQGRTGELFF
- once TRBJ1-1 TRBV11-2 TGTGCCAGCAGCTTAGGCTTCGAAGCTTTCTTT CASSLGFEAFF
- - TRBJ2-7 TRBV19 TGTGCCAGTAGTATATCCCCCAGGGCAGTCTACGAGCAGTACTTC CASSISPRAVYEQYF
TRBD1 - TRBJ2-7 TRBV5-1 TGCGCCAGCAGCTTGGCCGGGACAGACCCCTACGAGCAGTACTTC CASSLAGTDPYEQYF
- once TRBJ1-6 TRBV9 TGTGCCAGCAGCGTAGATGGGCCGATCGATTCACCCCTCCACTTT CASSVDGPIDSPLHF
TRBD2 once TRBJ2-7 TRBV29-1 TGCAGCGTGGGGGAGGGGAGCGCCTCCCGCTACGAGCAGTACTTC CSVGEGSASRYEQYF
- - TRBJ1-6 TRBV10-2 TGCGCCAGCCTCGAGGAGGGACGTTATAATTCACCCCTCCACTTT CASLEEGRYNSPLHF
TRBD1 - TRBJ1-5 TRBV10-2 TGCGCCAGCACCGACAGGGCCAATCAGCCCCAGCATTTT CASTDRANQPQHF
- - TRBJ1-2 TRBV7-2 TGTGCCAGCAGCCCCAGCGGAGCCTATGGCTACACCTTC CASSPSGAYGYTF
- - TRBJ2-3 TRBV27 TGTGCCAGCAATTTTCAGGGTACAGATACGCAGTATTTT CASNFQGTDTQYF
TRBD2 - TRBJ2-1 TRBV27 TGTGCCAGCAGTTTACGACTAGCGGGAAACAATGAGCAGTTCTTC CASSLRLAGNNEQFF
- - TRBJ1-2 TRBV5-4 TGTGCCAGCAGCTTGGAGGCGGGTAACTATGGCTACACCTTC CASSLEAGNYGYTF
- - TRBJ1-2 TRBV9 TGTGCCAGCAGTGCCTCGAGCACGGATGGCTACACCTTC CASSASSTDGYTF
TRBD2 - TRBJ2-7 TRBV9 TGTGCCAGCAGCCCCGGACTAGCGGGGGTTGAGCAGTACTTC CASSPGLAGVEQYF
- few TRBJ1-6 TRBV7-9 TGTGCCAGCAGCCCACCCGGCAGGGGTAATTCACCCCTCCACTTT CASSPPGRGNSPLHF
- - TRBJ1-2 TRBV11-2 TGTGCCAGCAGCTACTACAGAAATAACTATGGCTACACCTTC CASSYYRNNYGYTF
- - TRBJ2-7 TRBV7-2 TGTGCCAGCAGCTTAGCGGGTTCCTACGAGCAGTACTTC CASSLAGSYEQYF
- - TRBJ1-2 TRBV2 TGTGCCAGCAGTTTGGGGACCAACTATGGCTACACCTTC CASSLGTNYGYTF
- - TRBJ1-2 TRBV7-2 TGTGCCAGCAGCTCCACAGGTGCCTATGGCTACACCTTC CASSSTGAYGYTF